What follows are 17 T cell receptor beta chains derived from one specimen sequenced in a study of PD-L1 blockade in urothelial cancer. TCRdb's copy holds only in-frame clones and misses some; the assay was immunoSEQ multiplex PCR. The profile shows roughly 76,000 clones, about 91% of them singletons. Time point described: peripheral blood 6 weeks after treatment start. The source material was PBMCs, sampled around atezolizumab (anti-PD-L1) treatment. These receptor sequences come from an elderly woman with urothelial cancer.

The CDR3: CSARANALYTF. For the CDR3, the DNA is TGCAGTGCTAGAGCCAACGCGCTCTACACCTTC. The rearrangement links TRBV20-1 to TRBJ1-2, with D unresolved. The CDR3 is 11 amino acids. The V end lost 1 base, the J end lost 10 bases, and 10 bases lay between the germline ends. The germline gives CDR1 DFQATT, CDR2 SNEGSKA (reference sequence).

The J gene is TRBJ2-7, the V gene TRBV5-1; D is undetermined. The germline gives CDR1 SGHRS, CDR2 YFSETQ. This CDR3 is 13 amino acids long. The V end lost 4 bases, the J end lost 0 bases, and 8 bases lay between the germline ends. The CDR3 sequence: CASSPRISYEQYF. The CDR3 DNA is TGCGCCAGCAGCCCCAGGATCTCCTACGAGCAGTACTTC.

This sequence joins TRBV18 and TRBJ1-4; 8 nucleotides line up with TRBD1. Germline CDR1 and CDR2: KGHSH and LQKENI. The trim removed 3 bases at V and 0 bases at J, leaving 6 bases unmatched. This CDR3 is 17 amino acids long. Written as DNA, the CDR3 is TGTGCCAGCTCACCGAGGACAGGGCTTGCAACTAATGAAAAACTGTTTTTT. Its translation is CASSPRTGLATNEKLFF.

The V call is TRBV5-1, the J call TRBJ2-3; 11 bases match TRBD2. V lost 6 bases, J lost 4 bases, and 4 bases stayed unmatched. Germline assignment: CDR1 SGHRS and CDR2 YFSETQ. The CDR3 has 14 residues. DNA of the CDR3: TGCGCCAGCACCCTAGCGGGAGGAGCAGATACGCAGTATTTT. This encodes CASTLAGGADTQYF.

This chain uses TRBV7-3 with TRBJ2-1; perhaps TRBD2 as D (5 bases). Trimming removed 5 bases from V and 1 base from J, with 12 bases in between. Germline V gives CDR1 SGHTA, CDR2 FQGTGA. This CDR3 has 15 residues. CDR3 amino acids: CASSPRRESYNEQFF. Here the CDR3 DNA reads TGTGCCAGCAGCCCTCGTCGGGAATCCTACAATGAGCAGTTCTTC.

This clone showed up just a few times. Within the sample, other DNA sequences also encode this same CDR3. V gene TRBV27 combines with J gene TRBJ1-5; TRBD1 agrees at 7 bases. Unmatched junction bases numbered 5, after V lost 4 bases and J lost 2 bases. This CDR3 spans 15 amino acids. The germline V gene encodes CDR1 MNHEY and CDR2 SMNVEV (reference sequence). The CDR3 loop is CASSSQGLGNQPQHF. CDR3 DNA sequence: TGTGCCAGCAGTTCACAGGGGTTGGGCAATCAGCCCCAGCATTTT.

The chain has TRBV2 and TRBJ2-3, with 7 bases fitting TRBD2. V trimming: 7 bases; J trimming: 5 bases; junction bases outside the gene matches: 12. Germline CDR1 and CDR2: SNHLY and FYNNEI. This CDR3 region has 15 residues. The CDR3 protein is CASKVRAGPGDTQYF. In nucleotides, the CDR3 is TGTGCCAGCAAGGTGAGAGCGGGGCCCGGAGATACGCAGTATTTT.

Only one count was recorded for this clone. The V gene is TRBV5-1, the J gene TRBJ1-2; D is uncertain. V lost 4 bases and J 2 bases, leaving 15 bases between the germline ends. Germline CDR1 reads SGHRS; CDR2 reads YFSETQ. The CDR3 totals 15 residues. The CDR3 sequence is CASSPTTGLNYGYTF. For the CDR3, the DNA is TGCGCCAGCAGCCCAACGACGGGGTTAAACTATGGCTACACCTTC. Full variable domain (remainder filled in from reference TRBV5-1 and TRBJ1-2): KAGVTQTPRYLIKTRGQQVTLSCSPISGHRSVSWYQQTPGQGLQFLFEYFSETQRNKGNFPGRFSGRQFSNSRSEMNVSTLELGDSALYLCASSPTTGLNYGYTFGSGTRLTVV.

The CDR3 nucleotides read TGTGCCAGCACTAAGGGGCCGAACTTTAGCGGTAGCTCCTACGAGCAGTACTTC. Amino acid sequence: CASTKGPNFSGSSYEQYF. This chain links TRBV27 with TRBJ2-7; perhaps TRBD2 as D (6 bases). Trimming took off 7 bases at V and 0 bases at J, with 25 bases between the two ends. The CDR3 covers 18 residues. Germline V gives CDR1 MNHEY, CDR2 SMNVEV (reference sequence).

The CDR3 DNA reads as TGTGCCAGCACCAACCTTGAGGCTGGGCAGCCCCAGCATTTT. Encoded protein: CASTNLEAGQPQHF. V is TRBV28 and J is TRBJ1-5; D not resolved. In germline, CDR1 is MDHEN, CDR2 SYDVKM. Between the trimmed V and J ends, which lost 7 bases and 7 bases, there was a span of 17 bases. There are 14 residues in the CDR3.

This chain links TRBV27 with TRBJ1-5; 7 nucleotides agree with TRBD1. The germline CDR1 and CDR2 sequences are MNHEY and SMNVEV (reference sequence). There are 14 residues in the CDR3. The ends lost 7 bases at V and 5 bases at J; junction bases unmatched: 8. CDR3: CASIKQGSYQPQHF. CDR3 bases: TGTGCCAGCATTAAACAGGGGTCTTATCAGCCCCAGCATTTT.

The chain uses TRBV27 and TRBJ1-2; D is possibly TRBD1 (5 bases). CDR3 length: 12 residues. The germline gives CDR1 MNHEY, CDR2 SMNVEV (reference sequence). V dropped 7 bases and J dropped 7 bases, with 13 bases sitting between them. This chain's CDR3 is CASTGGGGGYTF. The CDR3 bases are TGTGCCAGCACCGGGGGAGGTGGTGGCTACACCTTC.

The chain links TRBV6-1 to TRBJ2-5; TRBD2 matches at 7 bases. The V gene's germline CDR1 is MNHNS and CDR2 SASEGT. The CDR3 covers 13 residues. V trimming: 6 bases; J trimming: 2 bases; junction bases outside the gene matches: 3. The CDR3 nucleotides read TGTGCCAGCAGGGGGACTAATCAAGAGACCCAGTACTTC. It translates to CASRGTNQETQYF.

The chain recombines TRBV7-7 with TRBJ2-1; 7 bases are a match to TRBD2. J lost 4 bases, V lost 1 base, and 1 base had no gene match. The length of the CDR3 is 14 residues. Per germline, CDR1 SSHAT and CDR2 FNYEAQ (reference sequence). The CDR3 loop reads CASSLDGRYNEQFF. In nucleotides, the CDR3 is TGTGCCAGCAGCTTAGACGGGAGGTACAATGAGCAGTTCTTC.

This clone was picked up one time. This rearrangement joins TRBV4-2 to TRBJ2-3; 8 bases are a match to TRBD2. There are 16 residues in the CDR3. Germline V gene data show CDR1 as LGHNA and CDR2 as YNFKEQ. With 2 bases clipped from V and 3 bases from J, the junction kept 7 bases outside the gene matches. The CDR3 loop is CASSQNGAGVTDTQYF. The CDR3 DNA is TGTGCCAGCAGCCAAAACGGAGCGGGAGTGACAGATACGCAGTATTTT.

This chain joins TRBV7-9 and TRBJ1-5, with D maybe TRBD1 (6 bases). Germline V lookup: CDR1 SEHNR, CDR2 FQNEAQ (reference sequence). The CDR3 length is 16 residues. The V end lost 1 base, the J end lost 6 bases, and 16 bases lay between the germline ends. DNA of the CDR3: TGTGCCAGCAGCTTAGAAGGCGTCCAGGGGAGTCAGCCCCAGCATTTT. This sequence encodes CASSLEGVQGSQPQHF. The full variable domain, completed using reference TRBV7-9 and TRBJ1-5, is DTGVSQNPRHKITKRGQNVTFRCDPISEHNRLYWYRQTLGQGPEFLTYFQNEAQLEKSRLLSDRFSAERPKGSFSTLEIQRTEQGDSAMYLCASSLEGVQGSQPQHFGDGTRLSIL.

This clone was seen a single time. This chain connects TRBV7-9 to TRBJ2-7, with TRBD1 matching 7 bases. Germline V gene sequence: CDR1 SEHNR, CDR2 FQNEAQ (reference sequence). The CDR3 spans 12 residues. The CDR3: CGAGDSPYEQYF. The CDR3 DNA reads as TGTGGAGCAGGGGACAGTCCCTACGAGCAGTACTTC.